The T cell receptor (beta chain) under discussion was sequenced for a study of cytomegalovirus exposure and HLA in healthy donors. The PCR ran on 60 Vbeta and 13 Jbeta primers. Sequencing used immunoSEQ multiplex PCR; TCRdb keeps in-frame clones, though not all of them. The sample holds more than 90,000 clones, roughly 76% seen once. This CDR3 spans 17 amino acids. The junction had 13 bases not matched to a gene; V was cut back by 6 bases and J by 5 bases. CDR1 is MNHEY and CDR2 is SMNVEV in the germline V gene (reference sequence). Sequencing used PBMCs. The V gene is TRBV27, the J gene TRBJ2-1; 10 bases match TRBD1. The clonotype comes from a human donor in good health. The CDR3, as DNA: TGTGCCAGCAGCTCACGACCCCCGGGACAGGGGAACAATGAGCAGTTCTTC. This codes for CASSSRPPGQGNNEQFF.